Listed below are T cell receptor beta chains from one sample, sequenced in a study of cytomegalovirus exposure and HLA in healthy donors. Some clones are missing from TCRdb's copy, which holds only in-frame ones; the method was immunoSEQ multiplex PCR. The table lists about 110,000 clones, approximately 96% of them singletons, with under 0.75% in the top ten. Material for sequencing was PBMCs. These receptor sequences come from a woman aged 18-35 years in good health and CMV-seronegative. The CDR3 runs from the conserved cysteine through the conserved F or W. The D gene is left open where the match is weak. Size is omitted from some rows. Given values are once, few, many or a class for expanded clones.

TRBJ1-1	-	TRBV7-9	-	TGTGCCAGCACCAAACTGACAGGCATGAACACTGAAGCTTTCTTT	CASTKLTGMNTEAFF
TRBJ2-1	-	TRBV7-2	-	TGTGCCAGCAGCTTAGGCAGAAACAATGAGCAGTTCTTC	CASSLGRNNEQFF
TRBJ2-7	-	TRBV9	-	TGTGCCAGCAGCGTAGGGGAGACCTACGAGCAGTACTTC	CASSVGETYEQYF
TRBJ1-5	-	TRBV27	-	TGTGCCAGCAGACAGGGTGTCAATCAGCCCCAGCATTTT	CASRQGVNQPQHF
TRBJ2-7	-	TRBV10-3	-	TGTGCCATCAGTGAGTCTGCGGGGAAAACCTACGAGCAGTACTTC	CAISESAGKTYEQYF
TRBJ1-5	TRBD1	TRBV10-3	once	TGTGCCATCAGTGATATGTGGACAGGGGATCAGCCCCAGCATTTT	CAISDMWTGDQPQHF
TRBJ2-5	TRBD2	TRBV5-1	-	TGCGCCAGCCGGCCGGGAGTGGGGGGGCAAGAGACCCAGTACTTC	CASRPGVGGQETQYF
TRBJ2-1	TRBD2	TRBV7-3	-	TGTGCCAGCAGCGATAGCGGGGGACTATTGGATGAGCAGTTCTTC	CASSDSGGLLDEQFF
TRBJ1-2	TRBD1	TRBV6-6	few	TGTGCCAGCAGTCGATTGACAGGGTCCGGCGGCTACACCTTC	CASSRLTGSGGYTF
TRBJ2-1	-	TRBV30	-	TGTGCCTGGCACCGGACCGGGGCCTACAATGAGCAGTTCTTC	CAWHRTGAYNEQFF
TRBJ1-2	-	TRBV28	-	TGTGCCAGCAGCGCCCTTTCAGGAAACGGCTACACCTTC	CASSALSGNGYTF
TRBJ1-1	-	TRBV30	-	TGTGCCTGCCTCTCGAACACTGAAGCTTTCTTT	CACLSNTEAFF
TRBJ1-6	-	TRBV19	-	TGTGCCACCCGGAGGGGTCAAACCTATAATTCACCCCTCCACTTT	CATRRGQTYNSPLHF
TRBJ2-2	TRBD1	TRBV5-4	few	TGTGCCAGCAGCCCAAGGACAGGGCCAGCGAACACCGGGGAGCTGTTTTTT	CASSPRTGPANTGELFF
TRBJ2-5	-	TRBV28	-	TGTGCCAGCAGTCGTCGACAAACTCAAGAGACCCAGTACTTC	CASSRRQTQETQYF
TRBJ2-7	TRBD2	TRBV5-8	-	TGTGCCAGCAGAGCTTGGGGGGGGAATTCCTACGAGCAGTACTTC	CASRAWGGNSYEQYF
TRBJ2-6	-	TRBV9	-	TGTGCCAGCAGCGAGGACTCCACCGGGGCCAACGTCCTGACTTTC	CASSEDSTGANVLTF
TRBJ1-3	TRBD1	TRBV7-2	-	TGTGCCAGCAGCGCAGGGGGTCCACCGGGTACCATATATTTT	CASSAGGPPGTIYF
TRBJ2-5	TRBD2	TRBV2	once	TGTGCCAGCCGGGGGGGCACGGGCGAGACCCAGTACTTC	CASRGGTGETQYF
TRBJ1-2	-	TRBV2	-	TGTGCCAGCAGGGGACTTTTGGGAGGCTACACCTTC	CASRGLLGGYTF
TRBJ2-1	TRBD2	TRBV5-1	-	TGCGCCAGCAGCTTGGGGGGGACTAGCGGGGCCAATGAGCAGTTCTTC	CASSLGGTSGANEQFF
TRBJ2-1	TRBD2	TRBV7-3	-	TGTGCCAGCAGCCTAGAGGGGGGGACTAGTGGCGATGAGCAGTTCTTC	CASSLEGGTSGDEQFF
TRBJ1-2	-	TRBV2	-	TGTGCCAGCAGTGATGGGGGGAAGTATGGCTACACCTTC	CASSDGGKYGYTF
TRBJ1-6	TRBD1	TRBV6-1	once	TGTGCCAGCAGTGGCGGGACAGGACTCGCCTATAATTCACCCCTCCACTTT	CASSGGTGLAYNSPLHF
TRBJ2-1	-	TRBV4-1	-	TGCGCCAGCAGCCAAGCGGTAGCTGGCTACAATGAGCAGTTCTTC	CASSQAVAGYNEQFF
TRBJ2-3	TRBD2	TRBV4-1	-	TGCGCCAGCAGCCGCTTTACTAGCGGGGCAAGCACAGATACGCAGTATTTT	CASSRFTSGASTDTQYF
TRBJ2-3	-	TRBV4-2	-	TGTGCCAGCAGCCAAGTGGACAGCCGCACTAGCACAGATACGCAGTATTTT	CASSQVDSRTSTDTQYF
TRBJ2-5	TRBD1	TRBV11-1	-	TGTGCCAGCAGCGAACAACAGGGGGCCCGGGAGACCCAGTACTTC	CASSEQQGARETQYF
TRBJ1-3	-	TRBV5-4	once	TGTGCCAGCAGCTTAGTAGCGGGAGACACCATATATTTT	CASSLVAGDTIYF
TRBJ2-7	TRBD1	TRBV15	-	TGTGCCACCAGCAGAGGAGGGGGCTCGGGCTACGAGCAGTACTTC	CATSRGGGSGYEQYF
TRBJ1-5	-	TRBV28	-	TGTGCCAGCAGGGTGACGGGGCAGCCCCAGCATTTT	CASRVTGQPQHF
TRBJ2-5	TRBD1	TRBV7-9	-	TGTGCCAGCAGCTTAGTCGGGACAGGGGTGGTTGAGACCCAGTACTTC	CASSLVGTGVVETQYF
TRBJ2-5	TRBD2	TRBV28	-	TGTGCCAGCAGCCGGGCCGAGGGCTGGGGGGGCCAAGAGACCCAGTACTTC	CASSRAEGWGGQETQYF
TRBJ1-6	TRBD1	TRBV7-6	-	TGTGCCAGCAGCCTCACCACAGGGGGTATTAATTCACCCCTCCACTTT	CASSLTTGGINSPLHF